Sequencing of this TCR beta chain was carried out in a study of cytomegalovirus exposure and HLA in healthy donors (TCRdb year 2017). With regard to the full study: An earlier analysis of about 530 of the donors reported 250 to 300 Gb of sequence data and 95 million to 120 million unique TCR beta sequences obtained from roughly 170 million T cells. Roughly 300 gigabases of sequencing data and 91 million or so unique TCR sequences made up an early release that covered about 640 HLA-typed donors. Of the 300 to 450 genotyped donors, 65% to 90% fell in the genetic ancestry cluster associated with self-reported Caucasian donors. The study aimed to test whether signatures of past pathogen exposure could be identified by cataloging public T cell receptors. The study profiled the T cell repertoires of 666 subjects by immunosequencing and related them to cytomegalovirus serostatus. Along with the approximately 620-subject first cohort, a separate validation cohort of roughly 110 different subjects was used. The study combined high-throughput TCR immunosequencing, statistical association of individual TCRs with disease status, and machine learning to predict cytomegalovirus infection status. To study patterns of TCR occurrence, a later analysis re-analyzed previously published TCR beta repertoires from around 670 donors and added high-resolution HLA genotyping. In the later analysis, no new phenotypic data were used to find candidate immune exposures; instead, reliance was placed on TCR beta sequences and their occurrence across donors. An earlier analysis of approximately 630 of the donors applied high-throughput TCR beta sequencing to assess whether each TCR beta V gene segment acted as functional or pseudogenic. Donor age, sex, ethnicity and CMV serostatus were compiled together with the repertoire data. In a later genetic analysis, genome-wide SNP genotypes for about three fifths of the 666 donors were used, and that subset was treated as a discovery cohort. All discovery cohort repertoires had been generated on a single sequencing platform. Both class I and class II loci were covered by HLA typing, at four-digit resolution. Typing coverage differed by locus: A, B, C, DRB1 and DQB1 were typed in about 620-630 donors, DQA1 in roughly 500, DPA1 in some 600, and DPB1 in just under 490. A few DR-DQ haplotypes were treated as single units for association and clustering because of strong linkage in the cohort. Among roughly 400 genotyped donors of the cohort, an average of roughly 230,000 unique TCR beta nucleotide sequences was sequenced per donor, of which 15% to 20% were non-productive.

Library method: the immunoSEQ multiplex PCR assay. The multiplex PCR relied on a mix of 60 forward primers for TCR Vbeta segments and 13 reverse primers for TCR Jbeta segments. Amplification of the CDR3 region of rearranged TCR beta genes was performed with a multiplex PCR assay on genomic DNA. On the Illumina HiSeq System, the amplified TCR beta libraries were sequenced as 87-base-pair reads. As for the authors' bioinformatics: Across the roughly 670 repertoires, a later analysis counted roughly 84 million unique TCR beta chains, around 10 million of which were shared by at least two donors. Raw reads were error-corrected and collapsed into unique sequences with a nearest-neighbor algorithm that merged closely related sequences to remove PCR and sequencing errors. CDR3 sequences were aligned to IMGT reference sequences to assign V, D and J gene segments. For a sequence to be retained, a match of at least six nucleotides was required to both a V gene segment and a J gene segment. A rearrangement was called productive if the CDR3 had no stop codons and remained in frame with V and J, and every other rearrangement was called non-productive. Following IMGT convention, CDR3 was defined as the stretch from the second conserved V-encoded cysteine up to the conserved J-encoded phenylalanine. The earlier analysis of 587 of the donors excluded sequences that lacked an unambiguous match to a single V gene segment. In an earlier analysis of several hundred of the donors, a V segment was called functional when productive rearrangements were above 56.7%, and segregating when the standard deviation between donors exceeded 5%. A statistical classification framework was built for diagnosing cytomegalovirus status from the catalog of TCR beta chain sequences. In a later analysis, TCR nucleotide sequences were compared against IMGT/GENE-DB human TR gene sequences so that V and J genes could be assigned. A later analysis assigned CDR3 sequences and most-parsimonious VDJ recombination scenarios with the TCRdist pipeline. In a later analysis, every TCR beta chain was defined by the combination of its CDR3 amino acid sequence and its V-gene family, and reads without a unique V-gene family were dropped. In a later analysis, fewer than 650 highly shared, low-generation-probability nucleotide sequences were removed to address suspected cross-contamination and a sequencing artifact. In a later analysis, a clonal expansion index was calculated for each public chain from normalized within-repertoire ranks of inferred template counts. Generation probabilities in a later analysis came from a VDJ recombination model fitted to out-of-frame rearrangements, and those results were checked against IGoR. A later analysis scored TCR-TCR, TCR-HLA and TCR-CMV co-occurrence with hypergeometric tests, applying a repertoire-size bias correction to TCR pairs. A later analysis estimated false discovery rates by permuting HLA or CMV assignments 20 times. In a later analysis, co-occurring TCRs were grouped using DBSCAN, with TCRdist sequence similarity added in when clustering inside HLA-allele-positive subsets. Repertoires with fewer than 30,000 or more than 120,000 public chains were left out of co-occurrence clustering, as were roughly five repertoires with anomalous nucleotide sharing. Held by TCRdb, this immuneACCESS table contains in-frame sequences only and omits some clones. Under half of the omission traces to an unresolved V gene where checked; the cause of the rest is unknown. V and J calls and clone size are given by that table; D and trimming were obtained from the DNA. The sample includes around 130,000 clones, with 82% observed a single time. Over 9% of the sample lies in the top ten.

The paper's findings and limits, for the study overall: According to the authors, the approach could potentially be generalized to other disease states and immunological phenotypes. Because some donors lacked HLA typing at each locus, the association tests relied only on the typed subset. For the cohort, immune exposure information was limited to CMV serostatus. A total of 150 or so TCR beta chains were listed by the study as associated with cytomegalovirus. In a later genetic analysis, a missense DCLRE1C variant was associated with V-gene and J-gene trimming of TCR beta chains, and the association was replicated in an independent cohort. In an earlier analysis of fewer than 700 of the donors, most TCR beta V segments appeared in productive rearrangements about 87% or about 30% of the time, broadly matching IMGT annotations. Across donors, most TCR sequences were observed very rarely, whereas some public TCRs were present in many individuals. In a later analysis, most CMV-associated TCR beta chains were found to appear HLA-restricted, with HLA associations seemingly driven largely by CMV exposure. In a later analysis, HLA-associated TCR beta chains were found to be more clonally expanded and to have lower generation probabilities than equally common non-associated chains. A further reported finding was that TCR beta sequences accurately predicted the HLA-A and HLA-B alleles for most subjects in the first cohort. A later genetic analysis reported fewer N-insertions in productive TCRs among donors in an Asian-associated ancestry cluster than the roughly 650-donor mean. Correlated functional status among segregating V segments might be attributable to linkage disequilibrium, but an unknown experimental factor could not be ruled out. A group of highly shared sequence variants was considered likely to be a technical artifact of the sequencing pipeline. Because counts were too low, about 15 rarely observed V segments, including chromosome 9 orphons, were left out of the earlier analysis of roughly 600 of the donors. Presence/absence analyses assumed roughly uniform sequencing depth across donors, an assumption that may not hold. The classifier was reported to diagnose cytomegalovirus status with high specificity and sensitivity in both the original cohort and the validation cohort. In this cohort, only TCR beta chains were sequenced, and detectable features were limited by the absence of alpha or paired-chain data. Strong co-occurrence of HLA alleles, especially DR and DQ, made assigning TCR associations to individual alleles difficult. At a false discovery rate of 0.05, a later analysis linked about 16,000 TCR beta sequences to specific HLA alleles. A few of the identified cytomegalovirus-associated TCR beta chains were confirmed in vitro to be specific for cytomegalovirus antigens. According to a later analysis, parvovirus B19, influenza, CMV and Epstein-Barr virus appeared linked to several top co-occurrence clusters. In a later analysis, TCR association rates were found to vary across HLA loci, with the most associated TCRs seen for DRB1 alleles and the fewest for HLA-C alleles. Some IMGT-functional V segments, including TRBV6-2 and TRBV6-3, could not be distinguished by the 87-base-pair reads and were therefore excluded.

Concerning this clone: It has no known antigen specificity. Base qualities are not at hand, and no much larger clone is one base apart.

In total, just over 650 healthy bone marrow donors made up the cohort. At the time of sampling, every cohort member was nominally healthy, though immune exposures that went unrecorded were likely present. The donor was CMV seropositive and belonged to the group of some 290 seropositive cohort members. A peripheral blood sample was collected from each donor, and TCR beta sequencing was performed on peripheral blood mononuclear cells. The Qiagen DNeasy Blood Extraction Kit was used to extract genomic DNA from the blood cell samples. CDR1 and CDR2 are read off the germline V gene (reference sequence) as LNHDA and SQIVND. Counted from cysteine to phenylalanine, this CDR3 has 17 amino acids. Left in the record is the CDR3 DNA by itself, 51 bases read in frame from the first base. Clipping removes 3 bases from V and 2 bases from J, with 12 as the unmatched junction base count.

Material: PBMCs. The sequence joins TRBV19 to TRBJ2-7; 8 bases in the junction line up with TRBD1. The clonotype was recovered from a male donor in good health and CMV-seropositive. The CDR3: CASSIPPATGVPYEQYF. The DNA reads TGTGCCAGTAGTATTCCCCCCGCGACAGGGGTACCCTACGAGCAGTACTTC.